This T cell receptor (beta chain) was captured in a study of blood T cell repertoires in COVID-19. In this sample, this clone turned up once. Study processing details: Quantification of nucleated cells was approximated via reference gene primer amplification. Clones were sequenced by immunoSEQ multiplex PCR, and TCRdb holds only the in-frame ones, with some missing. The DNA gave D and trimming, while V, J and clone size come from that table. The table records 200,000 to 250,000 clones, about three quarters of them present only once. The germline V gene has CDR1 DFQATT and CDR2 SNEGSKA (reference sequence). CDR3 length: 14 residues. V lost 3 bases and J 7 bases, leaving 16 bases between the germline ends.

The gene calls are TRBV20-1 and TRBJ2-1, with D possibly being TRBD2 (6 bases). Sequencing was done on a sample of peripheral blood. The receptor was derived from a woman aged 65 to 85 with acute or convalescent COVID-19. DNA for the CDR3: TGCAGTGCTAGTTCGACTGGGCGGGGTAATGAGCAGTTCTTC. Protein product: CSASSTGRGNEQFF.